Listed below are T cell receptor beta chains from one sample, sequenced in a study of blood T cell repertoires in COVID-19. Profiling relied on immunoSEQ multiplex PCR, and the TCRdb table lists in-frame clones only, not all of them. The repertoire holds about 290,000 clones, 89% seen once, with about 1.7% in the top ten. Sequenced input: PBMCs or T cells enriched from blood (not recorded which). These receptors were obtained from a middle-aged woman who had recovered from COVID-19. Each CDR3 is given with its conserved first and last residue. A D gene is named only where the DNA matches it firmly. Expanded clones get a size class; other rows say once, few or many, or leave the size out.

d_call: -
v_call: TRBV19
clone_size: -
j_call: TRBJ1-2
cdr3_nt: TGTGCCAGTAATTCTCGGACAGCCAGTAACTATGGCTACACCTTC
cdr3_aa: CASNSRTASNYGYTF

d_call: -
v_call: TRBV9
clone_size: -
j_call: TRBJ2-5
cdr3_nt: TGTGCCAGCAGCGTAGCGGGGAACCAAGAGACCCAGTACTTC
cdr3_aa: CASSVAGNQETQYF

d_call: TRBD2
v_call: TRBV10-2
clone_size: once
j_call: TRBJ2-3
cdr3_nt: TGCGCCAGCATTCAGACTAGCGGGCCTCTTACAGATACGCAGTATTTT
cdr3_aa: CASIQTSGPLTDTQYF

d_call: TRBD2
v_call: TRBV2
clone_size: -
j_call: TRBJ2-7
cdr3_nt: TGTGCCAGCAGTCGTCCGGGACTAGGACAGTACGAGCAGTACTTC
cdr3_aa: CASSRPGLGQYEQYF

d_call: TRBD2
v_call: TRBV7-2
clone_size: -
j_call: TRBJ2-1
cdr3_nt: TGTGCCAGCAGCATCTTCACCGGGACTAGCGGACACAATGAGCAGTTCTTC
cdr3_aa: CASSIFTGTSGHNEQFF

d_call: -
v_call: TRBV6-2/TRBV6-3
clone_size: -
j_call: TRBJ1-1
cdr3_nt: TGTGCCAGCAGTTTCAGTGGCAGGGCTGAAGCTTTCTTT
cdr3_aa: CASSFSGRAEAFF

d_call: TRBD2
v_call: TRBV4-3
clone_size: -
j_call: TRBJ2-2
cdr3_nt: TGCGCCAGCAGCCAGGGGGGACTAGCGGGCCGCGCCGGGGAGCTGTTTTTT
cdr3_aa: CASSQGGLAGRAGELFF

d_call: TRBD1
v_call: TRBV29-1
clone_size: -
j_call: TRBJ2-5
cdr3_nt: TGCAGCTTCGACAGGGGCATGGGGGAGACCCAGTACTTC
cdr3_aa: CSFDRGMGETQYF

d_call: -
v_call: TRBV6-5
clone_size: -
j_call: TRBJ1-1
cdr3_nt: TGTGCCAGCAGCCCAGGCGTTCACACTGAAGCTTTCTTT
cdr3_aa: CASSPGVHTEAFF

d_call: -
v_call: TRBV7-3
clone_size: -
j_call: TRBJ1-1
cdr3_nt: TGTGCCAGCAGTTCAGATGGGGCCCAAGCTTTCTTT
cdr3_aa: CASSSDGAQAFF

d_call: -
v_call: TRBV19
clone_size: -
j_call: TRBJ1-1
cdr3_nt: TGTGCCAGTAGTATAGACCGGACAGTCTACACTGAAGCTTTCTTT
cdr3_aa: CASSIDRTVYTEAFF

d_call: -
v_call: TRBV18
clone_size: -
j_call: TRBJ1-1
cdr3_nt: TGTGCCAGCTCACTCGGACAGCCGAACACTGAAGCTTTCTTT
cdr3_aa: CASSLGQPNTEAFF

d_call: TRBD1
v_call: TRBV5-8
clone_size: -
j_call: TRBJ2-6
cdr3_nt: TGTGCCAGCCTGGAGGGACAGGGAATTTTACGGGCCAACGTCCTGACTTTC
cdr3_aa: CASLEGQGILRANVLTF

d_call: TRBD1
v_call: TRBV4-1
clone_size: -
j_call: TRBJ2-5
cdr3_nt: TGCGCCAGCAGATCCGACAGGGAAGCTCAAGAGACCCAGTACTTC
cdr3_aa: CASRSDREAQETQYF

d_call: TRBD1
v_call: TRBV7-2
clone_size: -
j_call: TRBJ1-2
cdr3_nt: TGTGCCAGCAGCACTAACAGGGGGCGCAACTATGGCTACACCTTC
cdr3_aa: CASSTNRGRNYGYTF

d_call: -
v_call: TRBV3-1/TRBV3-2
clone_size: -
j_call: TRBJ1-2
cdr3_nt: TGTGCCAGCAGCCCTTTGGTACAGGTCTATGGCTACACCTTC
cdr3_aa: CASSPLVQVYGYTF

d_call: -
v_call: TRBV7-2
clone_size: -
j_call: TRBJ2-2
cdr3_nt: TGTGCCAGCAGCTTAGGGCAGGGAAGGGCCCCCGCCGGGGAGCTGTTTTTT
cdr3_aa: CASSLGQGRAPAGELFF

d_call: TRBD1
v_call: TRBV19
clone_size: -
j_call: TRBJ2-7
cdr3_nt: TGTGCCAGTAGTTCGACAGGACAGGCCCCCTACGAGCAGTACTTC
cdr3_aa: CASSSTGQAPYEQYF

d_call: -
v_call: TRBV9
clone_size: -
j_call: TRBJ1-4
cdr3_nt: TGTGCCAGCAGCGTAGCCGGACAGTTTAATGAAAAACTGTTTTTT
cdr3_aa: CASSVAGQFNEKLFF

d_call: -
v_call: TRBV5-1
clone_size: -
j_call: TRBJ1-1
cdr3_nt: TGCGCCAGCAGCCTGGGTAGAGAGGCTGAAGCTTTCTTT
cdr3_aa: CASSLGREAEAFF

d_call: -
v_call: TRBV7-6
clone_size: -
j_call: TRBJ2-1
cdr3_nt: TGTGCCAGCAGCCGAGGGACTTCGCGTCCGGATGAGCAGTTCTTC
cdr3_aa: CASSRGTSRPDEQFF

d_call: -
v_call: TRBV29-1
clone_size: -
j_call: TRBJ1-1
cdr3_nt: TGCAGCGTTGAAGATAGCCCACTCAGGAACACTGAAGCTTTCTTT
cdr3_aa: CSVEDSPLRNTEAFF

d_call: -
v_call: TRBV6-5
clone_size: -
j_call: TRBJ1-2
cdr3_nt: TGTGCCAGCAGTTCCGATGGACAGATATCTAACTATGGCTACACCTTC
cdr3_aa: CASSSDGQISNYGYTF

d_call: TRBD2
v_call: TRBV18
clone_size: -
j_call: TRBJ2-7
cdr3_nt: TGTGCCAGCTCCGATCGGGGGGTATACGAGCAGTACTTC
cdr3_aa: CASSDRGVYEQYF

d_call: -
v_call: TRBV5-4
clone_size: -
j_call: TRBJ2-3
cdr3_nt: TGTGCCAGCAGCTTGGGAGGCAGTGGCACAGATACGCAGTATTTT
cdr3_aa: CASSLGGSGTDTQYF

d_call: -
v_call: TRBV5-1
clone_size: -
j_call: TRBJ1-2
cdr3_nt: TGCGCCAGCAGCTTACTGCAATCGACGGAGGCTTATGGCTACACCTTC
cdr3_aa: CASSLLQSTEAYGYTF

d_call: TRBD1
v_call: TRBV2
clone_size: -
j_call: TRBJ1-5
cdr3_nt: TGTGCCAGCAGTGACCAAGGACAGGGGTTAAATCAGCCCCAGCATTTT
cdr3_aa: CASSDQGQGLNQPQHF

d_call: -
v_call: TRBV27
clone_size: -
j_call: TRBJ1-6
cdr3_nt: TGTGCCAGCAGTCCCCTTTTGAATAGGGGTTCACCCCTCCACTTT
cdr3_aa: CASSPLLNRGSPLHF

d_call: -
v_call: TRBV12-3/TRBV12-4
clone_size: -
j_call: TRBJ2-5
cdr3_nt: TGTGCCAGCACCACCGCCCACTCAGAGACCCAGTACTTC
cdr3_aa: CASTTAHSETQYF